A selection of T cell receptor beta chains follows, all from one sample in a study of T cell clonotyping in hematopoietic cell transplantation. Assay: immunoSEQ multiplex PCR; the TCRdb copy retains only in-frame clones and omits some. The data show around 24,000 clones, roughly 82% seen once. The specimen comprised peripheral blood mononuclear cells, sampled before stem cell transplant. These receptors came from a woman in her fifties or sixties with acute myeloid leukemia. Some clones in this sample may be carry-over from other donors' samples. The CDR3 runs from the conserved cysteine through the conserved F or W. D genes are given only for firm matches. Size is stated for part of the rows, as once, few or many counts, or as a class when the clone is expanded.

j_gene: TRBJ2-5
v_gene: TRBV28
d_gene: NA
abundance: NA
len: 12
CDR3aa: CASSLLGETQYF
CDR3nt: TGTGCCAGCAGTTTGTTGGGGGAGACCCAGTACTTC

j_gene: TRBJ1-5
v_gene: TRBV6-6
d_gene: NA
abundance: NA
len: 15
CDR3aa: CASSYGQFSNQPQHF
CDR3nt: TGTGCCAGCAGTTATGGCCAGTTTAGCAATCAGCCCCAGCATTTT

j_gene: TRBJ1-3
v_gene: TRBV19
d_gene: NA
abundance: NA
len: 14
CDR3aa: CASSMSHSGNTIYF
CDR3nt: TGTGCCAGTAGTATGTCCCACTCTGGAAACACCATATATTTT

j_gene: TRBJ2-1
v_gene: TRBV11-2
d_gene: TRBD2
abundance: once
len: 17
CDR3aa: CASSLTSGRPSGNEQFF
CDR3nt: TGTGCCAGCAGCTTAACTAGCGGGAGGCCCTCGGGGAATGAGCAGTTCTTC

j_gene: TRBJ1-1
v_gene: TRBV6-4
d_gene: TRBD1
abundance: NA
len: 15
CDR3aa: CASRRQGAGNTEAFF
CDR3nt: TGTGCCAGCAGGAGACAGGGGGCAGGGAACACTGAAGCTTTCTTT

j_gene: TRBJ2-7
v_gene: TRBV9
d_gene: NA
abundance: NA
len: 13
CDR3aa: CASSVLGAGEQYF
CDR3nt: TGTGCCAGCAGCGTATTAGGGGCAGGGGAGCAGTACTTC

j_gene: TRBJ2-7
v_gene: TRBV6-5
d_gene: NA
abundance: NA
len: 15
CDR3aa: CATLKPGGKGYEQYF
CDR3nt: TGTGCCACCTTAAAACCAGGGGGGAAGGGCTACGAGCAGTACTTC

j_gene: TRBJ2-7
v_gene: TRBV9
d_gene: TRBD1
abundance: NA
len: 15
CDR3aa: CASSETGQVNYEQYF
CDR3nt: TGTGCCAGCAGCGAAACCGGACAGGTGAACTACGAGCAGTACTTC

j_gene: TRBJ2-3
v_gene: TRBV7-2
d_gene: TRBD2
abundance: NA
len: 15
CDR3aa: CASSLGTGLAGVLYF
CDR3nt: TGTGCCAGCAGCTTAGGGACGGGCCTAGCGGGAGTTCTGTATTTT

j_gene: TRBJ1-5
v_gene: TRBV4-3
d_gene: NA
abundance: NA
len: 14
CDR3aa: CASSQDSDNQPQHF
CDR3nt: TGCGCCAGCAGCCAAGATTCGGACAATCAGCCCCAGCATTTT

j_gene: TRBJ2-2
v_gene: TRBV5-1
d_gene: NA
abundance: NA
len: 16
CDR3aa: CASSLYPQGNTGELFF
CDR3nt: TGCGCCAGCAGCTTGTACCCCCAGGGGAACACCGGGGAGCTGTTTTTT

j_gene: TRBJ1-1
v_gene: TRBV4-1
d_gene: NA
abundance: NA
len: 15
CDR3aa: CASSPNPAGFTEAFF
CDR3nt: TGCGCCAGCAGCCCGAACCCAGCGGGTTTTACTGAAGCTTTCTTT

j_gene: TRBJ2-7
v_gene: TRBV4-3
d_gene: NA
abundance: medium-sized
len: 13
CDR3aa: CASSLASSYEQYF
CDR3nt: TGCGCCAGCAGCCTTGCAAGCTCCTACGAGCAGTACTTC

j_gene: TRBJ1-3
v_gene: TRBV4-1
d_gene: NA
abundance: NA
len: 18
CDR3aa: CASSQPFRGPISGNTIYF
CDR3nt: TGCGCCAGCAGCCAACCCTTCAGGGGACCGATCTCTGGAAACACCATATATTTT

j_gene: TRBJ2-1
v_gene: TRBV7-2
d_gene: TRBD2
abundance: NA
len: 14
CDR3aa: CASSSSGMYNEQFF
CDR3nt: TGTGCCAGCAGCTCTAGCGGGATGTACAATGAGCAGTTCTTC

j_gene: TRBJ2-1
v_gene: TRBV25-1
d_gene: NA
abundance: NA
len: 13
CDR3aa: CASIDREGDEQFF
CDR3nt: TGTGCCAGCATTGACAGGGAGGGAGATGAGCAGTTCTTC

j_gene: TRBJ2-1
v_gene: TRBV13
d_gene: TRBD2
abundance: NA
len: 16
CDR3aa: CASSAQAGLAYNEQFF
CDR3nt: TGTGCCAGCAGCGCTCAGGCGGGACTAGCCTACAATGAGCAGTTCTTC

j_gene: TRBJ2-3
v_gene: TRBV5-1
d_gene: TRBD2
abundance: NA
len: 14
CDR3aa: CASSPGLAADTQYF
CDR3nt: TGCGCCAGCAGCCCGGGACTAGCCGCAGATACGCAGTATTTT

j_gene: TRBJ2-6
v_gene: TRBV6-4
d_gene: NA
abundance: NA
len: 18
CDR3aa: CASNKTVGPNSGANVLTF
CDR3nt: TGTGCCAGCAATAAGACAGTCGGACCCAACTCTGGGGCCAACGTCCTGACTTTC

j_gene: TRBJ2-7
v_gene: TRBV5-1
d_gene: NA
abundance: NA
len: 13
CDR3aa: CASSRPGFYEQYF
CDR3nt: TGCGCCAGCAGCCGCCCGGGGTTCTACGAGCAGTACTTC

j_gene: TRBJ1-4
v_gene: TRBV7-9
d_gene: NA
abundance: NA
len: 15
CDR3aa: CASSPARAPNEKLFF
CDR3nt: TGTGCCAGCAGCCCTGCTCGGGCCCCAAATGAAAAACTGTTTTTT

j_gene: TRBJ2-7
v_gene: TRBV7-2
d_gene: NA
abundance: NA
len: 17
CDR3aa: CASSFLNIRTEYYEQYF
CDR3nt: TGTGCCAGCAGCTTCCTTAATATCAGGACAGAATACTACGAGCAGTACTTC

j_gene: TRBJ2-2
v_gene: TRBV5-5
d_gene: NA
abundance: NA
len: 13
CDR3aa: CASSPAGSGELFF
CDR3nt: TGTGCCAGCAGCCCGGCGGGGTCCGGGGAGCTGTTTTTT

j_gene: TRBJ2-2
v_gene: TRBV7-6
d_gene: NA
abundance: NA
len: 14
CDR3aa: CASSPRLAAGELFF
CDR3nt: TGTGCCAGCAGCCCCCGGCTTGCGGCCGGGGAGCTGTTTTTT

j_gene: TRBJ2-7
v_gene: TRBV29-1
d_gene: TRBD1
abundance: NA
len: 13
CDR3aa: CSVGQGYSYEQYF
CDR3nt: TGCAGCGTCGGACAGGGATACTCCTACGAGCAGTACTTC

j_gene: TRBJ1-4
v_gene: TRBV20-1
d_gene: NA
abundance: NA
len: 11
CDR3aa: CSAREGVKLFF
CDR3nt: TGCAGTGCTAGAGAGGGGGTCAAACTGTTTTTT

j_gene: TRBJ1-4
v_gene: TRBV29-1
d_gene: NA
abundance: NA
len: 14
CDR3aa: CSVASGGSAEKLFF
CDR3nt: TGCAGCGTCGCCTCAGGTGGAAGCGCTGAAAAACTGTTTTTT

j_gene: TRBJ2-7
v_gene: TRBV28
d_gene: NA
abundance: once
len: 14
CDR3aa: CASSRADRPYEQYF
CDR3nt: TGTGCCAGCAGTCGCGCCGACAGACCCTACGAGCAGTACTTC

j_gene: TRBJ2-7
v_gene: TRBV2
d_gene: NA
abundance: NA
len: 10
CDR3aa: CASSPHEQYF
CDR3nt: TGTGCCTCCTCCCCCCACGAGCAGTACTTC

j_gene: TRBJ2-2
v_gene: TRBV14
d_gene: NA
abundance: NA
len: 17
CDR3aa: CASSQGQGKGSTGELFF
CDR3nt: TGTGCCAGCAGCCAAGGTCAAGGAAAGGGATCCACCGGGGAGCTGTTTTTT

j_gene: TRBJ2-2
v_gene: TRBV5-4
d_gene: NA
abundance: NA
len: 13
CDR3aa: CATVGGRTGELFF
CDR3nt: TGTGCCACTGTCGGAGGGAGAACCGGGGAGCTGTTTTTT

j_gene: TRBJ2-6
v_gene: TRBV6-8
d_gene: TRBD1
abundance: NA
len: 18
CDR3aa: CASTQRGDRGPRANVLTF
CDR3nt: TGTGCCAGCACCCAACGAGGGGACAGGGGGCCACGGGCCAACGTCCTGACTTTC

j_gene: TRBJ1-4
v_gene: TRBV9
d_gene: NA
abundance: NA
len: 17
CDR3aa: CASSVGVGNLGEEKLFF
CDR3nt: TGTGCCAGCAGCGTAGGTGTAGGGAACTTAGGAGAAGAAAAACTGTTTTTT

j_gene: TRBJ2-7
v_gene: TRBV12-2
d_gene: NA
abundance: NA
len: 18
CDR3aa: CASRLANGRQGPSYEQYF
CDR3nt: TGTGCAAGTCGCTTAGCGAATGGCCGACAGGGGCCCTCCTACGAGCAGTACTTC

j_gene: TRBJ1-2
v_gene: TRBV18
d_gene: NA
abundance: NA
len: 14
CDR3aa: CASSPRDTSYGYTF
CDR3nt: TGTGCCAGCTCACCGAGGGACACCTCCTATGGCTACACCTTC

j_gene: TRBJ2-5
v_gene: TRBV7-3
d_gene: NA
abundance: few
len: 12
CDR3aa: CASSRPGETQYF
CDR3nt: TGTGCCAGCAGTAGGCCCGGGGAGACCCAGTACTTC

j_gene: TRBJ1-1
v_gene: TRBV18
d_gene: NA
abundance: NA
len: 12
CDR3aa: CASSPGEAEAFF
CDR3nt: TGTGCCAGCTCACCAGGGGAGGCTGAAGCTTTCTTT

j_gene: TRBJ2-6
v_gene: TRBV7-9
d_gene: NA
abundance: NA
len: 14
CDR3aa: CASSSISGANVLTF
CDR3nt: TGTGCCAGCAGCTCAATCTCTGGGGCCAACGTCCTGACTTTC

j_gene: TRBJ2-5
v_gene: TRBV7-3
d_gene: TRBD1
abundance: NA
len: 13
CDR3aa: CASSHQGQRALYF
CDR3nt: TGTGCCAGCAGCCACCAGGGACAGCGAGCGTTATACTTC

j_gene: TRBJ2-2
v_gene: TRBV14
d_gene: TRBD1
abundance: NA
len: 14
CDR3aa: CASRRQGFTGELFF
CDR3nt: TGTGCCAGCAGACGACAGGGGTTCACCGGGGAGCTGTTTTTT

j_gene: TRBJ2-7
v_gene: TRBV2
d_gene: NA
abundance: NA
len: 11
CDR3aa: CASSEVSPCHF
CDR3nt: TGTGCCAGCAGTGAAGTCAGCCCTTGTCACTTC

j_gene: TRBJ1-2
v_gene: TRBV7-8
d_gene: TRBD1
abundance: NA
len: 15
CDR3aa: CASSGTNRGVYGYTF
CDR3nt: TGTGCCAGCAGCGGTACGAACAGGGGGGTCTATGGCTACACCTTC

j_gene: TRBJ2-7
v_gene: TRBV19
d_gene: TRBD1
abundance: NA
len: 14
CDR3aa: CASGHRGSTYEQYF
CDR3nt: TGTGCCAGTGGGCACAGGGGGAGTACCTACGAGCAGTACTTC

j_gene: TRBJ2-3
v_gene: TRBV12-5
d_gene: TRBD1
abundance: NA
len: 14
CDR3aa: CASGQDRETDTQYF
CDR3nt: TGTGCTAGTGGCCAGGACAGGGAAACAGATACGCAGTATTTT

j_gene: TRBJ2-1
v_gene: TRBV6-1
d_gene: NA
abundance: NA
len: 12
CDR3aa: CASSGIYNEQFF
CDR3nt: TGTGCCAGCAGTGGAATCTACAATGAGCAGTTCTTC